This TCR beta chain appears in the sequencing data of a study of OX40 agonist ivuxolimab in advanced cancers. Study results and limitations: On average, CD8+ T cells had more expanded clones than CD4+. Antigen specificity of clonally expanded peripheral T cells was not established. Low normalized T-cell clonal expansion was also seen in some nonresponders.

The CDR3 is made up of 20 amino acids. The V and J ends lost 6 bases and 5 bases, in that order; junction bases with no gene match: 25. The germline gives CDR1 MDHEN, CDR2 SYDVKM. The method was immunoSEQ multiplex PCR; TCRdb's version includes in-frame clones alone and lacks a portion of them. The data contain about 69,000 clones, about 90% of them singletons. Of note for this clone: No antigen is known for it.

This specimen consisted of CD4+ or CD8+ T cells sorted from blood, obtained in a trial of the OX40 agonist ivuxolimab. The chain employs TRBV28 and TRBJ2-3, with TRBD2 identical over 8 bases. This TCR was recovered from an adult with an advanced solid tumor such as melanoma, head and neck, liver or kidney cancer. The DNA of the CDR3 is TGTGCCAGCAGCGCGGTTCAAGGGGGGACACCGGGACTAGTAAAAGATACGCAGTATTTT. This gives the protein CASSAVQGGTPGLVKDTQYF.